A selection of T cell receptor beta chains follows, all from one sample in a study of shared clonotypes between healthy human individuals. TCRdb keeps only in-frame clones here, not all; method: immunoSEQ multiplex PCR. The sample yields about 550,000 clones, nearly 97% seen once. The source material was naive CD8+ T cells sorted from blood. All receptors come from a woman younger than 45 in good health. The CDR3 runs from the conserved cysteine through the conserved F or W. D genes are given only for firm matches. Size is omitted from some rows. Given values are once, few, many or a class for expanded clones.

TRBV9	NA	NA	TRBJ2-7	CASSPGGPREQYF	TGTGCCAGCAGCCCCGGGGGGCCCCGCGAGCAGTACTTC
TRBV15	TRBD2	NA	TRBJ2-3	CATSRDRTSGDTDTQYF	TGTGCCACCAGCAGAGATAGGACTAGCGGGGACACAGATACGCAGTATTTT
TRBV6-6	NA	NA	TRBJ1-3	CASSSTLTGLGNTIYF	TGTGCCAGCAGTTCTACCCTCACAGGACTTGGAAACACCATATATTTT
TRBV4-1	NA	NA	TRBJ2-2	CASSQAPPSSGPNTGELFF	TGCGCCAGCAGCCAAGCACCACCATCATCGGGGCCGAACACCGGGGAGCTGTTTTTT
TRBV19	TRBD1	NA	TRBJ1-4	CASSTFPGQPELFF	TGTGCCAGTAGTACCTTCCCGGGACAGCCGGAACTGTTTTTT
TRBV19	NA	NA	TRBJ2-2	CASTPKKGRPNTGELFF	TGTGCCAGTACCCCAAAAAAGGGTCGACCTAACACCGGGGAGCTGTTTTTT
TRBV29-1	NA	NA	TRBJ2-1	CSVGANYNEQFF	TGCAGCGTTGGGGCCAATTACAATGAGCAGTTCTTC
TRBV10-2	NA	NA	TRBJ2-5	CASSVRGLPETQYF	TGCGCCAGCAGTGTTCGGGGCCTGCCAGAGACCCAGTACTTC
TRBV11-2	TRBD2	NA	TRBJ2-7	CASSSGSGLARHEQYF	TGTGCCAGCAGCTCCGGCTCGGGACTAGCTAGACACGAGCAGTACTTC
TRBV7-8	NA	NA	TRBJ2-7	CASSFPRVVEQYF	TGTGCCAGCAGCTTCCCCCGCGTAGTCGAGCAGTACTTC
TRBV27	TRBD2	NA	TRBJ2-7	CASSRILAGGPDEQYF	TGTGCCAGCAGTCGGATACTAGCGGGAGGGCCGGACGAGCAGTACTTC
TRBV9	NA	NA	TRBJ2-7	CASGSSYEQYF	TGTGCCAGCGGGAGCTCCTACGAGCAGTACTTC
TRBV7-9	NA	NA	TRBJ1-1	CASSLEGKNTEAFF	TGTGCCAGCAGCTTAGAGGGGAAAAACACTGAAGCTTTCTTT
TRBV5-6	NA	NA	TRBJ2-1	CASSVGGSYEQFF	TGTGCCAGCAGCGTGGGGGGTAGCTATGAGCAGTTCTTC
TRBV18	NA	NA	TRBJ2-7	CASSPRSYEQYF	TGTGCCAGCTCACCACGGAGCTACGAGCAGTACTTC
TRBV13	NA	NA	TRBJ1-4	CASSLVLGEKLFF	TGTGCCAGCAGCTTAGTTCTAGGGGAAAAACTGTTTTTT
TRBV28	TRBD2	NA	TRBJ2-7	CASSLYSGGPSYEQYF	TGTGCCAGCAGTTTATATAGCGGGGGCCCCTCATACGAGCAGTACTTC
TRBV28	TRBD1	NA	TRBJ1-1	CASRSGTGNTEAFF	TGTGCCAGCAGGTCCGGGACAGGGAACACTGAAGCTTTCTTT
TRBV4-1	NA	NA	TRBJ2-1	CASSQVPVGKMVEQFF	TGCGCCAGCAGCCAAGTTCCAGTAGGGAAAATGGTTGAGCAGTTCTTC
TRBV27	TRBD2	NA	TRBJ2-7	CASSLNSGRPYEQYF	TGTGCCAGCAGTTTAAATAGCGGGAGGCCCTACGAGCAGTACTTC
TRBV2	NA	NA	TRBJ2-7	CASTGDRSYEQYF	TGTGCCAGCACGGGGGACAGAAGCTACGAGCAGTACTTC
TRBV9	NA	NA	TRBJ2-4	CASSVGEAHIQYF	TGTGCCAGCAGCGTAGGGGAAGCTCACATTCAGTACTTC
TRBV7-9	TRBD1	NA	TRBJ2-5	CASSSPGQQETQYF	TGTGCCAGCAGCTCACCGGGACAGCAAGAGACCCAGTACTTC
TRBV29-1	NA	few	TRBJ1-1	CSVVLDTEAFF	TGCAGCGTTGTCCTGGACACTGAAGCTTTCTTT
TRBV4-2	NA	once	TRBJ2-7	CASSPRAAYEQYF	TGTGCCAGCAGCCCAAGGGCAGCCTACGAGCAGTACTTC
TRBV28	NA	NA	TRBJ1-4	CASSFTAGTDHEKLFF	TGTGCCAGCAGTTTCACCGCCGGGACGGATCATGAAAAACTGTTTTTT
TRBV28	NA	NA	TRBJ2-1	CASSWRLDGYNEQFF	TGTGCCAGCAGTTGGCGCCTAGACGGGTACAATGAGCAGTTCTTC
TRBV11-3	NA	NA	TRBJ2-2	CASSLTLRGELFF	TGTGCCAGCAGCTTAACCCTTAGAGGGGAGCTGTTTTTT
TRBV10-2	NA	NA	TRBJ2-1	CASSGQGGGFDEQFF	TGCGCCAGCAGTGGTCAGGGTGGGGGGTTCGATGAGCAGTTCTTC
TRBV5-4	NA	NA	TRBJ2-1	CASSSWGASGNEQFF	TGTGCCAGCAGCTCTTGGGGAGCCTCGGGGAATGAGCAGTTCTTC
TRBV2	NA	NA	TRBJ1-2	CASSEGTVSYGYTF	TGTGCCAGCAGTGAAGGGACAGTCTCCTATGGCTACACCTTC
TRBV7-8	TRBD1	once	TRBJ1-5	CASSFGQGAAQPQHF	TGTGCCAGCAGCTTCGGACAGGGGGCTGCTCAGCCCCAGCATTTT
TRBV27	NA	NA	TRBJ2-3	CASSPRVTRTDTQYF	TGTGCCAGCAGTCCTCGGGTTACCCGCACAGATACGCAGTATTTT